These 25 T cell receptor beta chains originate from one sample sequenced in a study of Tregs in tolerant kidney transplant recipients. Data came from immunoSEQ multiplex PCR; TCRdb stores just in-frame clones and leaves some out. The sample yields about 240,000 clones, about 80% seen once. Sequenced input: CD4+ T cells from blood. Every receptor here comes from a human donor in good health.

The chain links TRBV5-6 to TRBJ2-2; TRBD2 matches 8 bases. This CDR3 has 17 amino acids. The V gene end was trimmed by 1 base and the J gene end by 6 bases; junction bases not matched to a gene: 11. Germline lookup yields CDR1 SGHDT and CDR2 YYEEEE. The CDR3 sequence: CASSLPGSGRIAGELFF. DNA of the CDR3: TGTGCCAGCAGCTTGCCCGGGAGCGGGAGAATCGCCGGGGAGCTGTTTTTT.

This clone was found once. The chain has TRBV30 and TRBJ2-5; no reliable D call. The V and J ends lost 5 bases and 1 base respectively, with 8 bases between them. CDR1 GTSNPN and CDR2 SVGIG come from the germline V gene (reference sequence). The CDR3 is 12 amino acids. This CDR3 reads CAWGFLQETQYF. The CDR3 nucleotides are TGTGCCTGGGGTTTCCTCCAAGAGACCCAGTACTTC.

Turning to this clone: Sequence at one end of the junction differs from germline and may be a read error. The rearrangement uses TRBV15 and TRBJ1-5; D gene uncertain. The germline V gene has CDR1 LNHNV and CDR2 YYDKDF (reference sequence). The CDR3 extends over 13 amino acids. The CDR3 spells CATSRDGVERPTF. CDR3 coding DNA: TGTGCCACCAGCAGAGATGGGGTGGAACGACCTACCTTT.

The V call is TRBV21-1, the J call TRBJ1-2; the D segment call TRBD1 is taken from the table without a DNA check. TRBV21-1 is a pseudogene. This CDR3 has 15 amino acids. The CDR3 DNA sequence: TGTGCCAGCAGCCACCGGGACAGAGGGGACTATGGCTACACCTTC. As protein: CASSHRDRGDYGYTF.

The CDR3 protein is CASNAGFGNTIYF. The CDR3 nucleotides are TGTGCCAGTAACGCAGGGTTTGGAAACACCATATATTTT. The chain carries TRBV19 and TRBJ1-3; tentatively, D is TRBD1 (5 bases). The length of the CDR3 is 13 residues. Germline V lookup: CDR1 LNHDA, CDR2 SQIVND (reference sequence). Trimming stripped 7 bases from V and 3 bases from J, with 10 bases between.

Here the CDR3 DNA reads TGTGCCAGCAGCCCCTGGCTCAGTGCTGTGGGATCACCCCTCCACTTT. Translated, it gives CASSPWLSAVGSPLHF. The V and J genes are TRBV5-8 and TRBJ1-6, with D hard to call. This CDR3 contains 16 residues. The V end was cut by 4 bases, the J end by 10 bases, with 21 bases between. Germline lookup yields CDR1 SGHTS and CDR2 YDEGEE.

This chain uses TRBV5-8 with TRBJ2-1; 11 bases are a match to TRBD2. The J segment lost 4 bases and the V segment lost 0 bases, leaving 0 bases of the junction unmatched. CDR1 is SGHTS and CDR2 is YDEGEE in the germline V gene. This CDR3 has 15 amino acids. The CDR3 DNA is TGTGCCAGCAGCTTGGGACTAGCGGGGTACAATGAGCAGTTCTTC. Its protein product is CASSLGLAGYNEQFF.

DNA for the CDR3: TGTGCCAGTAGTACCCTAGCCGGACAGGGGAATCAGCCCCAGCATTTT. This gives the protein CASSTLAGQGNQPQHF. The chain has TRBV19 and TRBJ1-5; 9 nucleotides align to TRBD1. CDR1 LNHDA and CDR2 SQIVND come from the germline V gene (reference sequence). V gave up 4 bases and J gave up 4 bases; unmatched junction bases: 8. There are 16 residues in the CDR3.

This clone appeared a single time. The chain has TRBV7-8 and TRBJ2-7, with 12 positions matching TRBD2. The junction had 5 bases not matched to a gene; V was cut back by 7 bases and J by 4 bases. Germline values: CDR1 SGHVS, CDR2 FQNEAQ. CDR3 length: 14 amino acids. DNA for the CDR3: TGTGCCAGCACCCGGGGGACTAGCGGGTACGAGCAGTACTTC. As protein: CASTRGTSGYEQYF.

This sequence joins TRBV7-2 and TRBJ2-1, with 14 positions matching TRBD2. V gave up 1 base and J gave up 7 bases; unmatched junction bases: 3. This CDR3 spans 16 amino acids. CDR1 and CDR2 from the germline V gene are SGHTA and FQGNSA. CDR3 nucleotide sequence: TGTGCCAGCAGCTTAGTTTGGACTAGCGGGAGGAATGAGCAGTTCTTC. It specifies CASSLVWTSGRNEQFF.

The chain links TRBV20-1 to TRBJ1-2; no firm D call. The CDR3 is made up of 11 amino acids. The V gene lost 2 bases and the J gene lost 3 bases, with 4 bases spanning the gap. Germline CDR1 is DFQATT and CDR2 is SNEGSKA (reference sequence). Here the CDR3 DNA reads TGCAGTGCTAGACCCGACTATGGCTACACCTTC. Translation gives CSARPDYGYTF.

V gene TRBV30 combines with J gene TRBJ1-3; D is possibly TRBD1 (5 bases). The CDR3 extends over 14 amino acids. V lost 5 bases to trimming and J lost 1 base, with 12 bases between them. The germline V gene encodes CDR1 GTSNPN and CDR2 SVGIG (reference sequence). The CDR3 DNA sequence: TGTGCCTGGGCCCGGGACTTTTCTGGAAACACCATATATTTT. It yields the protein CAWARDFSGNTIYF. The complete variable domain, with remaining parts taken from reference TRBV30 and TRBJ1-3, reads SQTIHQWPATLVQPVGSPLSLECTVEGTSNPNLYWYRQAAGRGLQLLFYSVGIGQISSEVPQNLSASRPQDRQFILSSKKLLLSDSGFYLCAWARDFSGNTIYFGEGSWLTVV.

The chain has TRBV9 and TRBJ2-2, with D hard to call. Germline V gene sequence: CDR1 SGDLS, CDR2 YYNGEE. Between the trimmed V and J ends, which lost 0 bases and 4 bases, there was a span of 4 bases. The CDR3 spans 13 residues. CDR3 in DNA: TGTGCCAGCAGCGTAGTTGGCACCGGGGAGCTGTTTTTT. Translated: CASSVVGTGELFF.

V usage is TRBV9 and J usage is TRBJ2-5, with 8 bases lining up with TRBD2. The length of the CDR3 is 18 residues. Trimming at V came to 2 bases and at J to 5 bases, leaving 17 bases not matched to a gene. Looked up from germline, CDR1 is SGDLS and CDR2 is YYNGEE. CDR3 sequence: CASSVGALLAGGGETQYF. The DNA for the CDR3 is TGTGCCAGCAGCGTTGGGGCCCTCCTGGCGGGGGGAGGGGAGACCCAGTACTTC.

The V call is TRBV6-5, the J call TRBJ2-7; tentatively, D is TRBD1 (6 bases). The ends were cut back, 4 bases at V and 9 bases at J, with 16 bases in the middle. The CDR3 runs 13 residues. CDR1 and CDR2 (germline): MNHEY, SVGAGI. CDR3 sequence: CASSLGQLSGQYF. CDR3 sequence (DNA): TGTGCCAGCAGTTTAGGACAGTTGAGTGGGCAGTACTTC.

This clone was counted once. Other DNA sequences in the same sample also yield this CDR3. The chain combines TRBV18 with TRBJ2-7; no clear D. The germline V gene encodes CDR1 KGHSH and CDR2 LQKENI. The CDR3 totals 12 residues. V shed 3 bases and J shed 4 bases, with 7 bases lying between them. Here the CDR3 reads CASSPPTYEQYF. CDR3 bases: TGTGCCAGCTCACCCCCGACTTACGAGCAGTACTTC.

The chain carries TRBV7-3 and TRBJ2-2; the D is unclear. V lost 3 bases to trimming and J lost 2 bases, with 7 bases between them. This CDR3 contains 14 residues. From germline, CDR1 is SGHTA and CDR2 FQGTGA. CDR3 DNA: TGTGCCAGCAGCTTTGACGGAAACACCGGGGAGCTGTTTTTT. It codes for CASSFDGNTGELFF.

The chain joins TRBV18 to TRBJ2-5; D possibly matches TRBD1 or TRBD2 (5 bases each). V was shortened by 2 bases and J by 5 bases, with 12 bases between the two germline ends. The CDR3 extends over 14 amino acids. Germline V lookup: CDR1 KGHSH, CDR2 LQKENI. CDR3 loop: CASSPNVGRETQYF. The CDR3 nucleotides read TGTGCCAGCTCACCAAACGTGGGACGGGAGACCCAGTACTTC. Filled out from reference TRBV18 and TRBJ2-5, the complete variable domain reads NAGVMQNPRHLVRRRGQEARLRCSPMKGHSHVYWYRQLPEEGLKFMVYLQKENIIDESGMPKERFSAEFPKEGPSILRIQQVVRGDSAAYFCASSPNVGRETQYFGPGTRLLVL.

About this clone itself: Other DNA sequences in the sample encode the same CDR3. The gene calls are TRBV7-9 and TRBJ2-7; no reliable D call. The CDR3 runs to 15 residues. Trimming pared 3 bases from V and 0 bases from J, leaving 12 bases between. Per the germline V gene, CDR1 is SEHNR and CDR2 is FQNEAQ (reference sequence). The DNA of the CDR3 is TGTGCCAGCAGCTTGGCAGACACGAGCTCCTACGAGCAGTACTTC. Translated: CASSLADTSSYEQYF.

The CDR3 region has the DNA TGTGCCAGCAGCCTTACTAGCGAGCAGTACTTC. As protein: CASSLTSEQYF. This rearrangement joins TRBV6-6 to TRBJ2-7; perhaps TRBD2 as D (5 bases). Per germline, CDR1 MNHNY and CDR2 SVGAGI (reference sequence). The V and J ends lost 6 bases and 6 bases respectively, with 9 bases between them. The CDR3 runs 11 residues.

This chain joins TRBV27 and TRBJ2-1; TRBD1 matches 10 bases. Germline V gives CDR1 MNHEY, CDR2 SMNVEV (reference sequence). Losses at the gene ends were 4 bases for V and 8 bases for J; bases not matched to a gene: 11. This CDR3 region has 16 residues. The DNA of the CDR3 is TGTGCCAGCAGTTGGTTCGGGACAGGGGTAGTGGATGAGCAGTTCTTC. The encoded protein is CASSWFGTGVVDEQFF.

The chain is built from TRBV7-9 and TRBJ2-7; 12 nucleotides agree with TRBD2. The CDR3 totals 18 residues. Trimming cost V 1 base and J 3 bases; bases outside gene matches: 10. The germline V gene has CDR1 SEHNR and CDR2 FQNEAQ (reference sequence). CDR3 nucleotide sequence: TGTGCCAGCAGCTTAGGGACAACTAGCGGGAGGACCAGCTACGAGCAGTACTTC. This codes for CASSLGTTSGRTSYEQYF.

V and J are TRBV5-4 and TRBJ2-7; 10 bases match TRBD2. The germline V gene has CDR1 SGHNT and CDR2 YYREEE (reference sequence). V shed 6 bases and J 5 bases; nucleotides not matched to a gene: 11. CDR3 length equals 15 residues. The CDR3 DNA follows: TGTGCCAGCAAGAAGTGGCTAGCGGGAGTACACGAGCAGTACTTC. This encodes CASKKWLAGVHEQYF.

The chain links TRBV11-2 to TRBJ1-1, with D perhaps TRBD1 (5 bases). This CDR3 is 14 amino acids long. V was clipped by 4 bases and J by 9 bases, with 18 bases between them. In germline, CDR1 is SGHAT, CDR2 FQNNGV. The CDR3 spells CASSSPRGQAKAFF. CDR3 DNA: TGTGCCAGCAGCTCCCCCCGGGGCCAAGCTAAAGCTTTCTTT.

V and J are TRBV25-1 and TRBJ2-1; 10 nucleotides match TRBD2. The germline CDR1 and CDR2 sequences are MGHDK and SYGVNS. This CDR3 is 17 amino acids long. V shed 7 bases and J 10 bases; nucleotides not matched to a gene: 19. This chain's CDR3 is CASKSTLSGRALKEQFF. The CDR3 DNA reads TGTGCCAGCAAGAGCACTCTAAGCGGGAGGGCCCTAAAGGAGCAGTTCTTC.